Listed here is a single T cell receptor beta chain. Its antigen remains unidentified. Germline assignment: CDR1 SEHNR and CDR2 FQNEAQ (reference sequence). This CDR3 region has 15 residues. V was cut by 7 bases and J by 3 bases, with 15 bases left in between. One entry per CDR3 protein, called by TCRdb with MiXCR from the 5' RACE reads. Of 400,000 to 500,000 distinct CDR3 sequences listed, around 20% were seen once; the top ten hold approximately 8.4%. This sample was taken from a study of T-cell memory formation after mild COVID-19. Study findings and constraints: Clones that contracted from day 15 to 85 had balanced CD4/CD8; later expanders were CD4+ biased.

Sequenced material: PBMCs or a T cell subset sorted from them (not recorded which). The TCR sequence derives from an adult woman who had mild COVID-19 (a few samples of this study predate the infection). Cell type and time point are not known. The V call is TRBV7-9, the J call TRBJ2-2, with a possible D match to TRBD1 (7 bases). In DNA form, the CDR3 reads TGTGCCAGCACCCCCGACAGGGAGGACACCGGGGAGCTGTTTTTT. It specifies CASTPDREDTGELFF.